This TCR beta chain was profiled in a study of blood T cell repertoires in COVID-19. Looking at the study overall: The United States, Italy and Spain were the sources of the acute and convalescent COVID-19 samples.

In the original processing: Scientists estimated how many nucleated cells there were by amplifying reference gene primers. Libraries were prepared by immunoSEQ multiplex PCR; TCRdb keeps only in-frame clonotypes and omits some of them. V, J and clone size are those of that table, while D and trimming were read from the DNA. The repertoire includes roughly 280,000 clones, 85% to 90% of them detected once, and over 2% sits in the top ten. Self-reported history from a screening survey and questionnaire set each donor's cohort. This sequence originates from a woman in her late teens or twenties who had recovered from COVID-19. The sequencing sample was made of PBMCs or T cells enriched from blood (not recorded which).

This CDR3 is CASKQGAREGDTQYF. CDR3 DNA sequence: TGTGCCAGTAAACAGGGGGCCCGTGAAGGAGATACGCAGTATTTT. This chain joins TRBV19 and TRBJ2-3, with 9 bases matching TRBD1. This CDR3 has 15 residues. V lost 7 bases to trimming and J lost 5 bases; unmatched junction nucleotides: 10. Germline CDR1 is LNHDA and CDR2 is SQIVND (reference sequence).